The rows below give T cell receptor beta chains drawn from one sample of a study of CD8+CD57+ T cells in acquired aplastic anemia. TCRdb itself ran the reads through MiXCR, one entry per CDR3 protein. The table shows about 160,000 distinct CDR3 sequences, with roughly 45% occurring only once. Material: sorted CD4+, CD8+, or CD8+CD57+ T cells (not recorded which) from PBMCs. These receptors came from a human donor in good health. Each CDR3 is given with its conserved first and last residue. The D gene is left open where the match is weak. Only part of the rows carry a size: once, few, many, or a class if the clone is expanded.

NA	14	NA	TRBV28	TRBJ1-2	CASYLLGDRYGYTF	TGTGCCAGCTATTTACTCGGGGACCGATATGGCTACACCTTC
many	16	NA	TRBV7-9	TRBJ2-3	CASSTPLLEQADTQYF	TGTGCCAGCAGCACACCTTTACTGGAACAAGCGGATACGCAGTATTTT
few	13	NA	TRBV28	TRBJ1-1	CASMPGSGTEAFF	TGTGCCAGCATGCCAGGATCGGGCACTGAAGCTTTCTTT
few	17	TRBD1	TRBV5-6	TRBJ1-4	CASSLWDRGLPNEKLFF	TGTGCCAGCAGCTTGTGGGACAGGGGGCTTCCTAATGAAAAACTGTTTTTT
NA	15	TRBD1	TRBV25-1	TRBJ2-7	CASSDMDRGSYEQYF	TGTGCCAGCAGTGATATGGACAGGGGATCCTACGAGCAGTACTTC
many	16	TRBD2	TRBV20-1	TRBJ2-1	CSARDRERGLYNEQFF	TGCAGTGCTAGAGATAGAGAGCGGGGCCTGTACAATGAGCAGTTCTTC
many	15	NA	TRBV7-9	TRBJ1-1	CASSLVGGVRTEAFF	TGTGCCAGCAGCTTAGTTGGAGGGGTACGGACTGAAGCTTTCTTT
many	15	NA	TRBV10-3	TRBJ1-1	CAISGKPGGGTEAFF	TGTGCCATCAGTGGGAAACCGGGGGGCGGCACTGAAGCTTTCTTT
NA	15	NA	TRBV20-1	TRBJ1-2	CSARSGRGRGYGYTF	TGCAGTGCAAGGAGTGGACGGGGGCGCGGATATGGCTACACCTTC
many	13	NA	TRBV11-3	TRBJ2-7	CASSLGLASEQYF	TGTGCCAGCAGCTTAGGTTTAGCGTCCGAGCAGTACTTC
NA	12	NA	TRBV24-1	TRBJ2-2	CATSDRLRELFF	TGTGCCACCAGTGACAGGTTGAGGGAGCTGTTTTTT
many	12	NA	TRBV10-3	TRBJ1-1	CAISVGAAEAFF	TGTGCCATCAGTGTTGGGGCAGCCGAAGCTTTCTTT
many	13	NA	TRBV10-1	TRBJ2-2	CASTPGGTGELFF	TGCGCCAGCACCCCCGGGGGCACCGGGGAGCTGTTTTTT
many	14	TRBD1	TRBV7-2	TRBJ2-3	CASSRQGASDTQYF	TGTGCCAGCAGCCGCCAGGGGGCGTCAGATACGCAGTATTTT
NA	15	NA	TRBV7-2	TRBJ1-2	CASSNRGRANYGYTF	TGTGCCAGCAGCAACCGGGGTAGGGCTAACTATGGCTACACCTTC
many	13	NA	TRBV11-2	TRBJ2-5	CASSLWGEETQYF	TGTGCCAGCAGCTTGTGGGGGGAAGAGACCCAGTACTTC
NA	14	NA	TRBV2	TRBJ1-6	CASRYSVYNSPLHF	TGTGCCAGCAGATACAGCGTCTATAATTCACCCCTCCACTTT
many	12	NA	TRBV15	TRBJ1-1	CATSRDFAEAFF	TGTGCCACCAGCAGAGACTTTGCTGAAGCTTTCTTT
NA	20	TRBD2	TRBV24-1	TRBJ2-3	CATSDFFRTSLLLTADTQCF	TGTGCCACCAGTGATTTCTTCCGGACTAGTCTGCTTCTCACAGCAGATACGCAGTGTTTT
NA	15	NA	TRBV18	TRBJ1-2	CASSPLAREVYGYTF	TGTGCCAGCTCACCACTCGCCAGGGAAGTCTATGGCTACACCTTC
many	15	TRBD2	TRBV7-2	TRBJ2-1	CASSFSGLAINEQFF	TGTGCCAGCAGCTTTTCGGGACTAGCAATAAATGAGCAGTTCTTC
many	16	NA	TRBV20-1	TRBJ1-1	CSARPPGPTLNTEAFF	TGCAGTGCTAGGCCCCCGGGACCGACCTTGAACACTGAAGCTTTCTTT
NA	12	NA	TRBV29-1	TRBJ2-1	CSHIGGYDEQFF	TGCAGCCACATAGGGGGTTACGATGAGCAGTTCTTC
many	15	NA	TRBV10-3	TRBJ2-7	CAISVGGRGPYEQYF	TGTGCCATCAGTGTTGGGGGCAGGGGCCCCTACGAGCAGTACTTC
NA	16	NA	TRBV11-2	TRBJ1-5	CASSINGGESNQPQHF	TGTGCCAGCAGCATTAATGGGGGGGAAAGCAATCAGCCCCAGCATTTT
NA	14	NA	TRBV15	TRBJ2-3	CATSSLAGADTQYF	TGTGCCACCAGCAGCTTAGCAGGGGCCGATACGCAGTATTTT
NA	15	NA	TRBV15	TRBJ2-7	CATSTRRDSHYEQYF	TGTGCCACCAGCACCCGACGCGACAGCCACTACGAGCAGTACTTC
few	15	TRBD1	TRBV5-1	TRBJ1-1	CASLIGTERNTEAFF	TGCGCCAGCCTCATAGGGACAGAGAGGAACACTGAAGCTTTCTTT
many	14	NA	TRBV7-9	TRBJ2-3	CASSLGRTTDTQYF	TGTGCCAGCAGCTTAGGGCGGACGACAGATACGCAGTATTTT
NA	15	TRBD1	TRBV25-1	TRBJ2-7	CASSEYRTGYYEQYF	TGTGCCAGCAGTGAATATAGGACAGGGTACTACGAGCAGTACTTC
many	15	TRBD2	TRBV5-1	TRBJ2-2	CASSRQREGTGELFF	TGCGCCAGCAGCCGGCAGCGGGAGGGCACCGGGGAGCTGTTTTTT
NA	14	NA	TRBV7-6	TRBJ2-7	CASSPTSTAYEQYF	TGTGCCAGCTCCCCTACCTCCACGGCCTACGAGCAGTACTTC
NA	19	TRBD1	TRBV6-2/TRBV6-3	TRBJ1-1	CASSYGLGQGARSNTEAFF	TGTGCCAGCAGTTACGGGCTGGGCCAGGGGGCAAGGAGTAACACTGAGGCTTTCTTT
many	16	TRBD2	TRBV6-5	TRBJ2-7	CASSHLSQAGGYTNYF	TGTGCCAGCAGTCACTTGTCCCAGGCGGGAGGGTATACTAACTACTTC
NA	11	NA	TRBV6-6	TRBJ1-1	CASSSLGQAFF	TGTGCCAGCAGTTCCCTGGGGCAGGCTTTCTTT
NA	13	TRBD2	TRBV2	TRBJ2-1	CASSAGTSYEQFF	TGTGCCAGCAGCGCAGGGACTAGCTATGAGCAGTTCTTC
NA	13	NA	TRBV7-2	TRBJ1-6	CASSLGADSPLHF	TGTGCCAGCAGCTTAGGGGCTGATTCACCCCTCCACTTT
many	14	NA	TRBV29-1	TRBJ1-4	CSVARGTGNEKLFF	TGCAGCGTTGCAAGGGGGACGGGTAATGAAAAACTGTTTTTT
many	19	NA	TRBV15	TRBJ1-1	CATSSTRTPSRVQNTEAFF	TGTGCCACCAGCAGTACAAGGACACCCTCACGGGTCCAGAACACTGAAGCTTTCTTT
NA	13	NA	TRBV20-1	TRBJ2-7	CSARDPDRYEQYF	TGCAGTGCTAGAGATCCTGACCGCTACGAGCAGTACTTC
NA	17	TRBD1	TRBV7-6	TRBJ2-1	CASSLATGTGPNNEQFF	TGTGCTAGCAGCTTAGCCACAGGGACAGGCCCTAACAATGAGCAGTTCTTC
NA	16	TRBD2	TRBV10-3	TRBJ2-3	CAISEEGSGRANTQYF	TGTGCCATCAGCGAGGAAGGTAGCGGGAGGGCCAATACGCAGTATTTT
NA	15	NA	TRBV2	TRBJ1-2	CAGSERPRSNYGYTF	TGTGCCGGCAGTGAACGTCCCAGGAGTAACTATGGCTACACCTTC
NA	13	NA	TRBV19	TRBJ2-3	CASSKGVGDTQYF	TGTGCCAGTAGTAAAGGGGTGGGAGATACGCAGTATTTT
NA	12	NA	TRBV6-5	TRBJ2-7	CASSYDYYEQYF	TGTGCCAGCAGTTACGACTACTACGAGCAGTACTTC
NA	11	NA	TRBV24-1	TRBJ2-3	CATSQADTQYF	TGTGCCACCAGTCAGGCAGATACGCAGTATTTT